Presented here are 17 T cell receptor beta chains from one specimen sequenced in a study of cytomegalovirus exposure and HLA in healthy donors. With 60 Vbeta and 13 Jbeta primers, the PCR was carried out. TCRdb's table, derived via immunoSEQ multiplex PCR, lists solely in-frame clones and lacks some. The sample holds 100,000 or so clones, roughly 88% seen once. The sample consisted of PBMCs. These receptors were collected from a woman aged 18-30 years in good health and CMV-seronegative.

V and J are TRBV30 and TRBJ2-3; 12 bases match TRBD2. The CDR3 totals 14 residues. With V trimmed by 1 base and J by 10 bases, 6 bases remained unmatched. CDR1 is GTSNPN, CDR2 SVGIG, per germline (reference sequence). The DNA of the CDR3 is TGTGCCTGGAGTGAAAAACTAGCGGGAGGATCGCAGTATTTT. Residues: CAWSEKLAGGSQYF.

The V and J genes are TRBV27 and TRBJ1-1; TRBD1 is a possible D gene (6 bases). This CDR3 is 14 amino acids long. Trimming stripped 2 bases from V and 4 bases from J, with 11 bases between. The V gene's germline CDR1 is MNHEY and CDR2 SMNVEV (reference sequence). As DNA, the CDR3 is TGTGCCAGCAGTTTAAACAGGGATTCCACTGAAGCTTTCTTT. This gives the protein CASSLNRDSTEAFF.

This clone is a singleton in its sample. This chain uses TRBV11-1 with TRBJ2-2; D unclear. V was pared by 4 bases and J by 5 bases, with 2 bases between. Germline CDR1 is SGHAT and CDR2 is FQDESV (reference sequence). The CDR3 loop spans 11 amino acids. The CDR3 sequence is CASSSTGELFF. The CDR3 region has the DNA TGTGCCAGCAGCTCTACCGGGGAGCTGTTTTTT.

The genes are TRBV9 and TRBJ2-7; 9 positions agree with TRBD1. The CDR3 spans 15 residues. The germline gives CDR1 SGDLS, CDR2 YYNGEE. Trimming at V came to 0 bases and at J to 3 bases, leaving 4 bases not matched to a gene. The CDR3 loop reads CASSVGGQGDYEQYF. The DNA for the CDR3 is TGTGCCAGCAGCGTAGGGGGACAGGGAGACTACGAGCAGTACTTC.

The rearrangement links TRBV10-3 to TRBJ2-7, with 9 bases identical to TRBD1. The CDR3 spans 15 residues. V lost 2 bases and J lost 5; bases outside the gene matches: 7. CDR1 is ENHRY, CDR2 SYGVKD, per germline. The CDR3 sequence: CAISERGQGFNEQYF. In DNA form, the CDR3 reads TGTGCCATCAGTGAGAGGGGACAGGGTTTCAACGAGCAGTACTTC.

CDR3: CASSNRDSAQETQYF. The CDR3, as DNA: TGTGCCAGCAGTAACCGGGACAGCGCTCAAGAGACCCAGTACTTC. J is TRBJ2-5 and V is TRBV6-5, with 7 bases fitting TRBD1. Germline V gene lookup returns CDR1 MNHEY and CDR2 SVGAGI. CDR3 length equals 15 residues. Trimming cost V 5 bases and J 2 bases; bases outside gene matches: 8.

The chain recombines TRBV25-1 with TRBJ1-1; TRBD1 might be the D (6 bases). The CDR3 length is 13 residues. Germline V gene sequence: CDR1 MGHDK, CDR2 SYGVNS. V gave up 1 base and J gave up 5 bases, with 8 bases separating them. The CDR3 spells CASSEFTGTEAFF. The CDR3 nucleotides read TGTGCCAGCAGTGAATTTACAGGGACTGAAGCTTTCTTT.

This clone was picked up a small number of times. The gene calls are TRBV5-6 and TRBJ2-7; 8 nucleotides match TRBD1. CDR1 is SGHDT and CDR2 is YYEEEE in the germline V gene. The CDR3 is 13 residues long. The ends lost 4 bases at V and 2 bases at J; junction bases unmatched: 2. CDR3 coding DNA: TGTGCCAGCAGCCGGGACAGGACCTACGAGCAGTACTTC. Protein: CASSRDRTYEQYF.

The V gene is TRBV5-4, the J gene TRBJ2-7; no clear D gene. Trimming cost V 0 bases and J 3 bases, with 4 bases left between them. Germline values: CDR1 SGHNT, CDR2 YYREEE (reference sequence). The CDR3 is made up of 12 amino acids. Here the CDR3 DNA reads TGTGCCAGCAGCTTGGACAACTACGAGCAGTACTTC. Translated, it gives CASSLDNYEQYF. The whole variable domain, filled in from reference TRBV5-4 and TRBJ2-7, reads ETGVTQSPTHLIKTRGQQVTLRCSSQSGHNTVSWYQQALGQGPQFIFQYYREEENGRGNFPPRFSGLQFPNYSSELNVNALELDDSALYLCASSLDNYEQYFGPGTRLTVT.

The gene calls are TRBV7-9 and TRBJ2-7; D not resolved. Per the germline V gene, CDR1 is SEHNR and CDR2 is FQNEAQ (reference sequence). The V end lost 2 bases, the J end lost 8 bases, and 13 bases lay between the germline ends. This CDR3 comprises 13 residues. The CDR3 here is CASSLPGEVKQYF. The CDR3 DNA follows: TGTGCCAGCAGCTTACCCGGTGAAGTCAAGCAGTACTTC. The whole variable domain, remainder taken from reference TRBV7-9 and TRBJ2-7, is DTGVSQNPRHKITKRGQNVTFRCDPISEHNRLYWYRQTLGQGPEFLTYFQNEAQLEKSRLLSDRFSAERPKGSFSTLEIQRTEQGDSAMYLCASSLPGEVKQYFGPGTRLTVT.

J is TRBJ1-1 and V is TRBV7-9, with TRBD1 as a possible D gene (5 bases). This CDR3 spans 16 amino acids. Germline V gene lookup returns CDR1 SEHNR and CDR2 FQNEAQ (reference sequence). Trimming left V 3 bases short and J 1 base short, with 15 bases between. The CDR3 DNA is TGTGCCAGCAGCTTGTCGAACAGGAAGGGGAACACTGAAGCTTTCTTT. Translated, it gives CASSLSNRKGNTEAFF.

This chain connects TRBV9 to TRBJ2-2, with TRBD2 matching 9 bases. This CDR3 spans 15 amino acids. CDR1 and CDR2 from the germline V gene are SGDLS and YYNGEE. The V segment lost 0 bases and the J segment 6 bases; nucleotides outside the gene matches: 3. CDR3: CASSVVAGAAGELFF. The CDR3 DNA reads TGTGCCAGCAGCGTAGTAGCGGGAGCGGCCGGGGAGCTGTTTTTT.

V usage is TRBV9 and J usage is TRBJ2-3; D possibly corresponds to TRBD1 (6 bases). Looked up from germline, CDR1 is SGDLS and CDR2 is YYNGEE. V was shortened by 3 bases and J by 4 bases, with 12 bases between the two germline ends. This CDR3 has 14 residues. CDR3 loop: CASSGRRGADTQYF. Here the CDR3 DNA reads TGTGCCAGCAGCGGACGCAGGGGTGCAGATACGCAGTATTTT.

The rearrangement links TRBV5-4 to TRBJ1-5; no definite D call. The CDR3 loop spans 16 amino acids. V lost 6 bases to trimming and J lost 2 bases, with 18 bases between them. In germline, CDR1 is SGHNT, CDR2 YYREEE (reference sequence). The CDR3 DNA reads as TGTGCCAGCACCAAACGGGGTGATCGGGGCAATCAGCCCCAGCATTTT. This codes for CASTKRGDRGNQPQHF.

The V gene is TRBV9, the J gene TRBJ2-5; D is unclear. V was clipped by 3 bases and J by 5 bases, with 17 bases between them. The CDR3 has 15 residues. CDR1 and CDR2 from the germline V gene are SGDLS and YYNGEE. The CDR3 loop reads CASSAIGEAGETQYF. The CDR3 DNA follows: TGTGCCAGCAGCGCCATTGGTGAAGCCGGGGAGACCCAGTACTTC.

CDR3 region: CASSRTSGGAGSGEQYF. The DNA of the CDR3 is TGTGCCAGCAGCCGGACTAGCGGGGGGGCGGGGTCGGGCGAGCAGTACTTC. The rearrangement links TRBV7-2 to TRBJ2-7; 15 bases are shared with TRBD2. The length of the CDR3 is 17 residues. J lost 6 bases, V lost 5 bases, and 11 bases had no gene match. CDR1 is SGHTA, CDR2 FQGNSA, per germline. The full variable domain, in which reference TRBV7-2 and TRBJ2-7 provide the parts outside the CDR3, is GAGVSQSPSNKVTEKGKDVELRCDPISGHTALYWYRQSLGQGLEFLIYFQGNSAPDKSGLPSDRFSAERTGGSVSTLTIQRTQQEDSAVYLCASSRTSGGAGSGEQYFGPGTRLTVT.

The J gene is TRBJ2-1, the V gene TRBV27; 7 nucleotides line up with TRBD2. Germline values: CDR1 MNHEY, CDR2 SMNVEV (reference sequence). V was pared by 1 base and J by 7 bases, with 10 bases of the junction left unmatched. CDR3 size: 16 residues. CDR3 sequence: CASSLLRAGWGNEQFF. CDR3 coding DNA: TGTGCCAGCAGTTTATTGAGAGCGGGATGGGGGAATGAGCAGTTCTTC.